This is a list of T cell receptor beta chains from one sample in a study of identical twins. Via MiXCR, TCRdb re-called the 5' RACE reads, giving one row per CDR3 protein. The sample holds approximately 530,000 distinct CDR3 sequences, about 20% seen once. The same sample was also studied in work on yellow fever vaccine responses in identical twins.

The sample taken for sequencing was CD4+ T cells sorted from blood. Receptors originate from a young woman in good health. Both conserved end residues are part of each CDR3. Each record gives: CDR3 protein, CDR3 DNA, D gene, V gene, CDR3 length, J gene, clone size. A D gene is named only where the DNA matches it firmly. Size is stated for part of the rows, as once, few or many counts, or as a class when the clone is expanded.

CDR3 protein: CASSLRGEGPNEQFF
CDR3 DNA: TGTGCCAGCAGCTTAAGGGGGGAAGGGCCAAATGAGCAGTTCTTC
D gene: -
V gene: TRBV7-9
CDR3 length: 15
J gene: TRBJ2-1
clone size: few

CDR3 protein: CASSYSLTSGSFVDTQYF
CDR3 DNA: TGTGCCAGCAGTTACTCGTTAACTAGCGGGAGCTTTGTAGATACGCAGTATTTT
D gene: TRBD2
V gene: TRBV6-5
CDR3 length: 18
J gene: TRBJ2-3
clone size: -

CDR3 protein: CASSLDRRGSSYNEQFF
CDR3 DNA: TGTGCCAGCAGCTTAGATAGGCGGGGAAGCTCCTACAATGAGCAGTTCTTC
D gene: -
V gene: TRBV11-2
CDR3 length: 17
J gene: TRBJ2-1
clone size: few

CDR3 protein: CASSFSSGQGNNEQFF
CDR3 DNA: TGTGCCAGCAGTTTTTCCTCGGGACAGGGAAACAATGAGCAGTTCTTC
D gene: TRBD1
V gene: TRBV12-3/TRBV12-4
CDR3 length: 16
J gene: TRBJ2-1
clone size: few

CDR3 protein: CASSLVSPGLAGLDTQYF
CDR3 DNA: TGTGCCAGCAGCTTAGTGTCCCCGGGACTAGCGGGCCTAGATACGCAGTATTTT
D gene: TRBD2
V gene: TRBV11-2
CDR3 length: 18
J gene: TRBJ2-3
clone size: -

CDR3 protein: CASSHRRSGHVYNEQFF
CDR3 DNA: TGTGCCAGCAGTCACCGGCGGAGCGGGCATGTATACAATGAGCAGTTCTTC
D gene: -
V gene: TRBV12-3/TRBV12-4
CDR3 length: 17
J gene: TRBJ2-1
clone size: -

CDR3 protein: CASTPAQANYGYTF
CDR3 DNA: TGTGCCAGCACCCCGGCACAAGCTAACTATGGCTACACCTTC
D gene: -
V gene: TRBV12-3/TRBV12-4
CDR3 length: 14
J gene: TRBJ1-2
clone size: few

CDR3 protein: CASTGGLAKNIQYF
CDR3 DNA: TGTGCCAGCACCGGAGGTTTAGCCAAAAACATTCAGTACTTC
D gene: -
V gene: TRBV12-3/TRBV12-4
CDR3 length: 14
J gene: TRBJ2-4
clone size: few

CDR3 protein: CAISNVHGTGGNQPQHF
CDR3 DNA: TGTGCCATCAGTAACGTTCACGGGACAGGGGGCAATCAGCCCCAGCATTTT
D gene: TRBD1
V gene: TRBV10-3
CDR3 length: 17
J gene: TRBJ1-5
clone size: -

CDR3 protein: CASSQLNGQRQETQYF
CDR3 DNA: TGTGCCAGCAGCCAACTAAACGGACAGAGACAAGAGACCCAGTACTTC
D gene: -
V gene: TRBV3-1
CDR3 length: 16
J gene: TRBJ2-5
clone size: few

CDR3 protein: CASSLGLAGGINIQYF
CDR3 DNA: TGTGCCAGCAGTTTAGGGCTAGCGGGGGGTATAAACATTCAGTACTTC
D gene: TRBD2
V gene: TRBV12-3/TRBV12-4
CDR3 length: 16
J gene: TRBJ2-4
clone size: once

CDR3 protein: CASSSSDRVHEQYF
CDR3 DNA: TGTGCCAGCAGTTCCTCGGACAGGGTCCACGAGCAGTACTTC
D gene: TRBD1
V gene: TRBV6-5
CDR3 length: 14
J gene: TRBJ2-7
clone size: few